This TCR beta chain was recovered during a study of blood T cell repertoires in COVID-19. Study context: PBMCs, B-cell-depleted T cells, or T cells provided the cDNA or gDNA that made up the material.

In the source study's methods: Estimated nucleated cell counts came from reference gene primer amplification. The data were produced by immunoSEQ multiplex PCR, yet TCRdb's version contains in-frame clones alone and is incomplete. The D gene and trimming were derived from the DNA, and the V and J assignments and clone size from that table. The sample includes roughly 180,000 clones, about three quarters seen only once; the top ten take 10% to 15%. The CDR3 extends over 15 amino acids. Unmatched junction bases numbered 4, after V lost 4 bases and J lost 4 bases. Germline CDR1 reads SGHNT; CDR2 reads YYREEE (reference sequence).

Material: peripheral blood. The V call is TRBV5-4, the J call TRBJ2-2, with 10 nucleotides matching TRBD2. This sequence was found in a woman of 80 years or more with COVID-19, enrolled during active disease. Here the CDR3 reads CASSIAGGATGELFF. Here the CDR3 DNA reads TGTGCCAGCAGCATAGCGGGAGGAGCCACCGGGGAGCTGTTTTTT. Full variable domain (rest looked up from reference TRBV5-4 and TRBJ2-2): ETGVTQSPTHLIKTRGQQVTLRCSSQSGHNTVSWYQQALGQGPQFIFQYYREEENGRGNFPPRFSGLQFPNYSSELNVNALELDDSALYLCASSIAGGATGELFFGEGSRLTVL.